This TCR beta chain appears in the sequencing data of a study of B cell selection in AIRE deficiency. Profiling relied on immunoSEQ multiplex PCR, and the TCRdb table lists in-frame clones only, not all of them. The sample consists of tens of thousands of clones, 85% to 95% of them appearing once. The regulatory T cell sort gate was CD4+CD25hiCD127low/negative. The sample taken for sequencing was Tregs sorted from PBMCs. The source is a human donor with AIRE deficiency.

The CDR3 DNA reads TGTGCCAGCAGTTACGGGACAGGGGGCACTGAAGCTTTCTTT. It encodes CASSYGTGGTEAFF. The rearrangement uses TRBV6-6 and TRBJ1-1; the match to TRBD1 covers 11 bases. The CDR3 spans 14 residues. J was trimmed by 4 bases and V by 2 bases; bases with no gene match: 0. Germline V CDR1 and CDR2: MNHNY, SVGAGI (reference sequence).